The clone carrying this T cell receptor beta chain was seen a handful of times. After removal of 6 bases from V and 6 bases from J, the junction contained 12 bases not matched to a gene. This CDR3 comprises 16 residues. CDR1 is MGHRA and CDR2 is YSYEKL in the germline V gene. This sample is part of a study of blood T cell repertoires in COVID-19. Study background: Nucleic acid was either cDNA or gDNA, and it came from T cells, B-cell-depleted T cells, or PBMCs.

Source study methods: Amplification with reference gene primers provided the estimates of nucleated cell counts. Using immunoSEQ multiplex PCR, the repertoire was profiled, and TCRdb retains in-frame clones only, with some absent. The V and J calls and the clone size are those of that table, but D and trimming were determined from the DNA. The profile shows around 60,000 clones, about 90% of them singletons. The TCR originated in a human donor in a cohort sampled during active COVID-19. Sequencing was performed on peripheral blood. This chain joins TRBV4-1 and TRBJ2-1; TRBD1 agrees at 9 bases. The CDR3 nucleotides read TGCGCCAGCAGTCCCAATAAATTGACAGGGGGCAATGAGCAGTTCTTC. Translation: CASSPNKLTGGNEQFF.